The source of this T cell receptor beta chain is a study of regulatory T cells in long-lasting Graves disease. Study overall: Disease was considered persistent Graves' disease after over 5 years of antithyroid drugs (with positive TSH receptor antibodies).

HTBI primers from iRepertoire and Arm-PCR of CDR3 regions yielded the TCR beta libraries. From the multiplex PCR reads, TCRdb called clonotypes with MiXCR, one entry per CDR3 protein. This repertoire shows hundreds of thousands of distinct CDR3 sequences, about 30% found once; its top ten account for about two fifths. Indicated time point: persistent/refractory GD, antithyroid drugs over 5 years with positive TRAb. Extracted PBMC RNA gave rise to the TCR library. Regarding this clonotype: What it binds is unknown.

Study outcomes and limitations: Analyses excluded thyroid tissue, covering peripheral blood alone.

This specimen was peripheral blood mononuclear cells (PBMCs), taken when the disease was refractory, from a patient treated with antithyroid drugs. The clonotype originates from a female donor with Graves disease.

CDR3 amino acids: CASSSHSGPYNEQFF. CDR3 DNA: TGTGCCAGCAGCTCTCATAGCGGGCCCTACAATGAGCAGTTCTTC. The chain joins TRBV7-9 to TRBJ2-1; the match to TRBD2 covers 7 bases. CDR1 and CDR2 from the germline V gene are SEHNR and FQNEAQ (reference sequence). With 4 bases clipped from V and 2 bases from J, the junction kept 5 bases outside the gene matches. The CDR3 is 15 residues long. Complete variable domain (other parts from reference TRBV7-9 and TRBJ2-1): DTGVSQNPRHKITKRGQNVTFRCDPISEHNRLYWYRQTLGQGPEFLTYFQNEAQLEKSRLLSDRFSAERPKGSFSTLEIQRTEQGDSAMYLCASSSHSGPYNEQFFGPGTRLTVL.